This T cell receptor (beta chain) was found in a study of shared clonotypes between healthy human individuals. Naive CD8 cells were CD45RO-negative, positively selected for CCR7, excluding terminally differentiated effector memory CD45RA+ cells. Profiled with immunoSEQ multiplex PCR; TCRdb holds only in-frame clones, not every one. This table has roughly 2,000,000 clones, approximately 92% appearing once. V was trimmed by 0 bases and J by 7 bases, leaving 13 bases between them. The CDR3 spans 15 residues. The V gene's germline CDR1 is LGHNA and CDR2 YSLEER. Sequencing was done on a sample of naive CD8+ T cells from PBMCs. The gene calls are TRBV4-3 and TRBJ2-1, with D uncertain. The source is a young man in good health. Some clones in this sample may be carry-over from other donors' samples. The chain's CDR3 is CASSQDRWAENEQFF. Written as DNA, the CDR3 is TGCGCCAGCAGCCAAGATCGGTGGGCGGAGAATGAGCAGTTCTTC.